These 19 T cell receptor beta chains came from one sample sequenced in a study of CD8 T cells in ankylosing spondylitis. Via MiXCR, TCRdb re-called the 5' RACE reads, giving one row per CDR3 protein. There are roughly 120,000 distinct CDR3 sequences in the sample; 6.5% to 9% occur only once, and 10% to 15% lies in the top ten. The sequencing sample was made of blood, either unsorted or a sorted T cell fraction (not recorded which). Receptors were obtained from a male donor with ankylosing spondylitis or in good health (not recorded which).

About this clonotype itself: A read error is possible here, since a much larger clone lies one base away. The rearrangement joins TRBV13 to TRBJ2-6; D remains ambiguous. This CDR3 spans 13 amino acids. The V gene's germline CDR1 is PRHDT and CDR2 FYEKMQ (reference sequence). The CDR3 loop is CASSLAGVNVLTF. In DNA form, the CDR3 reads TGTGCCAGCAGCCTCGCTGGGGTCAACGTCCTGACTTTC. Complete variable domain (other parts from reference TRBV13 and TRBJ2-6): AAGVIQSPRHLIKEKRETATLKCYPIPRHDTVYWYQQGPGQDPQFLISFYEKMQSDKGSIPDRFSAQQFSDYHSELNMSSLELGDSALYFCASSLAGVNVLTFGAGSRLTVL.

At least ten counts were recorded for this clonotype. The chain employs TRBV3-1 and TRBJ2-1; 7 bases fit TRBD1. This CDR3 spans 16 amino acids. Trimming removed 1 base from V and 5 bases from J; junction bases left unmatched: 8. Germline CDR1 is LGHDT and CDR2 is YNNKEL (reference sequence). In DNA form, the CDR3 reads TGTGCCAGCAGCCAAGGACGACAGGGCGCTAACAATGAGCAGTTCTTC. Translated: CASSQGRQGANNEQFF.

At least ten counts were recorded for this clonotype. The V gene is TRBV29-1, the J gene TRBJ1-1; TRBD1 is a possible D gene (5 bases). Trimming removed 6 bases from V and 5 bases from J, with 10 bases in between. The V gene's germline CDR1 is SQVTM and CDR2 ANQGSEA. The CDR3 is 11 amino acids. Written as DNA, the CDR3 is TGCAGCGTGGGGGGGAGAACTGAAGCTTTCTTT. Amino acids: CSVGGRTEAFF.

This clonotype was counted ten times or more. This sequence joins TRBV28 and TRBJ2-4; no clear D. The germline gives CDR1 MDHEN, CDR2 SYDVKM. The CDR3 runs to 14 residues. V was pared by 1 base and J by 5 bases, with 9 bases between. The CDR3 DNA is TGTGCCAGCAGTTTATACCCGGGCCAAAACATTCAGTACTTC. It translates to CASSLYPGQNIQYF. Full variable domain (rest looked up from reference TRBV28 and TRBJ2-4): DVKVTQSSRYLVKRTGEKVFLECVQDMDHENMFWYRQDPGLGLRLIYFSYDVKMKEKGDIPEGYSVSREKKERFSLILESASTNQTSMYLCASSLYPGQNIQYFGAGTRLSVL.

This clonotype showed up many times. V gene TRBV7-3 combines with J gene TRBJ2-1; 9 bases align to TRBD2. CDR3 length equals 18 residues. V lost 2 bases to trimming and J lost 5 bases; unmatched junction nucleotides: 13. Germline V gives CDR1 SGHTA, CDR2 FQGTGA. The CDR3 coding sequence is TGTGCCAGCAGCTTAGGTAGAGGGCCTAGCGGGACGCACAATGAGCAGTTCTTC. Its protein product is CASSLGRGPSGTHNEQFF.

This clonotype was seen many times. The CDR3 loop reads CASSRTSGSGANVLTF. CDR3 DNA sequence: TGTGCCAGCAGCAGGACTAGCGGGTCTGGGGCCAACGTCCTGACTTTC. V gene TRBV5-6 combines with J gene TRBJ2-6; 11 nucleotides align to TRBD2. The germline CDR1 and CDR2 sequences are SGHDT and YYEEEE. Trimming took 4 bases from V and 1 from J; bases not matched to a gene: 1. The CDR3 consists of 16 residues.

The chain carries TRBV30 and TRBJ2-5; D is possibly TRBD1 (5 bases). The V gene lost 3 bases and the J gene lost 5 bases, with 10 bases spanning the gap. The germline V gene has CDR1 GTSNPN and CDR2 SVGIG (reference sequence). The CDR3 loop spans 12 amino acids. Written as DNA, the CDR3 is TGTGCCTGGAGAGGGGAATGGGAGACCCAGTACTTC. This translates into CAWRGEWETQYF. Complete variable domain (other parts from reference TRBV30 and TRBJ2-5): SQTIHQWPATLVQPVGSPLSLECTVEGTSNPNLYWYRQAAGRGLQLLFYSVGIGQISSEVPQNLSASRPQDRQFILSSKKLLLSDSGFYLCAWRGEWETQYFGPGTRLLVL.

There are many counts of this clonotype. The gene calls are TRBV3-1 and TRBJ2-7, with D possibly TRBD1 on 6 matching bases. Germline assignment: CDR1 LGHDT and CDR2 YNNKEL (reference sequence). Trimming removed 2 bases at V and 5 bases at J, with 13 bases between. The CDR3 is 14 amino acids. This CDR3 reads CASSQTGQSHEQYF. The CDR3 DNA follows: TGTGCCAGCAGCCAAACGGGACAAAGCCACGAGCAGTACTTC.

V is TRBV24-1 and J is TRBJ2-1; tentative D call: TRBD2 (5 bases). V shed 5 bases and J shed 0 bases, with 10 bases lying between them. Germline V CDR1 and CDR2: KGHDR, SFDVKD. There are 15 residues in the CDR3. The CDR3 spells CATSGEKSSYNEQFF. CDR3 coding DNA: TGTGCCACCAGTGGGGAGAAAAGCTCCTACAATGAGCAGTTCTTC.

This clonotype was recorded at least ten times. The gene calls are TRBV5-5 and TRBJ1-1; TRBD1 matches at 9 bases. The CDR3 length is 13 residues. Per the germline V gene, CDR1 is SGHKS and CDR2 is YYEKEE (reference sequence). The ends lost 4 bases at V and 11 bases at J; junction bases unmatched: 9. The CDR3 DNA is TGTGCCAGCAGCGCCGGGACAGGGACCGTCGCTTTCTTT. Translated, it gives CASSAGTGTVAFF.

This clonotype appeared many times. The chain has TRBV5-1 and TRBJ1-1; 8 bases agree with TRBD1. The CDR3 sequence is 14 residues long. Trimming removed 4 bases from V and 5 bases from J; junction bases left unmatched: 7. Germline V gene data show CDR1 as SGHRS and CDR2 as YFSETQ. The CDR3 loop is CASSLDRGRTEAFF. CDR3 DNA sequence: TGCGCCAGCAGCCTCGACAGGGGTCGGACTGAAGCTTTCTTT. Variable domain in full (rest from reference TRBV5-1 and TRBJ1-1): KAGVTQTPRYLIKTRGQQVTLSCSPISGHRSVSWYQQTPGQGLQFLFEYFSETQRNKGNFPGRFSGRQFSNSRSEMNVSTLELGDSALYLCASSLDRGRTEAFFGQGTRLTVV.

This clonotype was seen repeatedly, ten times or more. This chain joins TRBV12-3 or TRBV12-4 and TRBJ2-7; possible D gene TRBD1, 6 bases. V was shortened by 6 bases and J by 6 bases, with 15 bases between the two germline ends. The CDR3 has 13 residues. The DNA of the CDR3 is TGTGCCAGCAGCGCACAGGGTCCGGGCGAGCAGTACTTC. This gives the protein CASSAQGPGEQYF.

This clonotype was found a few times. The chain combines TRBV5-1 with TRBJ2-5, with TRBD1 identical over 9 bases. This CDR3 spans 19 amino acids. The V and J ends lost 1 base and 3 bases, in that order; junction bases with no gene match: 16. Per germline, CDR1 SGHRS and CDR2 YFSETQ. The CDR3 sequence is CASSLTFPTGGDWEETQYF. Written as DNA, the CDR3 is TGCGCCAGCAGCTTGACGTTTCCGACAGGGGGAGATTGGGAAGAGACCCAGTACTTC.

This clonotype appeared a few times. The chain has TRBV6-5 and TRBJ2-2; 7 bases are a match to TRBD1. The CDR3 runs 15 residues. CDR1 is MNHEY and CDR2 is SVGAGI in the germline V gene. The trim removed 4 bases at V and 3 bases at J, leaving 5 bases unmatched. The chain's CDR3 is CASSSVTGHTGELFF. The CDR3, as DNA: TGTGCCAGCAGTTCCGTGACAGGGCACACCGGGGAGCTGTTTTTT.

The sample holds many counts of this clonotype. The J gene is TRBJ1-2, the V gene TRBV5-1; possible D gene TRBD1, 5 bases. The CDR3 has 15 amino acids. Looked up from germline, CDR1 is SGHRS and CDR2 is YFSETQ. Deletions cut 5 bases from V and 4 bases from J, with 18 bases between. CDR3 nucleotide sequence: TGCGCCAGCAGACTAACCACGGGACGCTTCTATGGCTACACCTTC. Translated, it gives CASRLTTGRFYGYTF.

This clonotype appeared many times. The chain's CDR3 is CASSWGEAEQFF. The CDR3 region has the DNA TGTGCCAGCAGCTGGGGTGAGGCTGAGCAGTTCTTC. V gene TRBV12-3 or TRBV12-4 combines with J gene TRBJ2-1; D remains unclear. V was shortened by 6 bases and J by 9 bases, with 12 bases between the two germline ends. CDR3 length: 12 amino acids.

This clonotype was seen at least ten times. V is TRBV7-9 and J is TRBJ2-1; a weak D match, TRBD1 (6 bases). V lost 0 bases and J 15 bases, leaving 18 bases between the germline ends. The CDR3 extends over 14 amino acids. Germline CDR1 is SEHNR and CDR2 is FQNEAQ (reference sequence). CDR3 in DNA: TGTGCCAGCAGCTTAGCGAGGGGGACCTCGCCCCCGTTCTTC. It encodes CASSLARGTSPPFF.

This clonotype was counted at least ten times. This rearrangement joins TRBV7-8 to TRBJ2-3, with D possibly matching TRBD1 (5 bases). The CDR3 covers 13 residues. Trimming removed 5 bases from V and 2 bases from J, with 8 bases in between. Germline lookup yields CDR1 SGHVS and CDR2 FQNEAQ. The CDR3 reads CASSQGVTDTQYF. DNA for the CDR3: TGTGCCAGCAGCCAGGGTGTCACAGATACGCAGTATTTT.

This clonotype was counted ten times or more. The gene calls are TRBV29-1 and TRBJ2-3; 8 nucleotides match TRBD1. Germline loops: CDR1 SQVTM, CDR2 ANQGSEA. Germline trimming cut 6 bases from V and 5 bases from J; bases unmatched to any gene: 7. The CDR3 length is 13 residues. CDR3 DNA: TGCAGCGTGGCACATACAGGGGGAGATACGCAGTATTTT. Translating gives CSVAHTGGDTQYF.